The clone carrying this T cell receptor (beta chain) showed up just a few times. Its antigen remains unidentified. This sample is part of a study of response to subunit inactivated influenza vaccine. The study, taken as a whole, reports: There was a suggestion from the authors that each seasonal influenza vaccination recruits few new T cells.

TCRdb recomputed calls from the RT-PCR reads with MiXCR, one row per CDR3 protein. This sample has some 500,000 distinct CDR3 sequences, with 10% to 15% found just once. This specimen was PBMCs from blood, taken more than 35 days after vaccination. This clonotype originated in a man aged 50 to 59 who received an inactivated influenza vaccine.

The DNA for the CDR3 is TGCGCCAGCAGCTTGGTTCTAGCGGCAGATACGCAGTATTTT. Translation gives CASSLVLAADTQYF. This chain uses TRBV5-1 with TRBJ2-3; 7 positions match TRBD2. Germline CDR1 and CDR2: SGHRS and YFSETQ. The CDR3 is made up of 14 amino acids. V lost 0 bases and J lost 4; bases outside the gene matches: 2.